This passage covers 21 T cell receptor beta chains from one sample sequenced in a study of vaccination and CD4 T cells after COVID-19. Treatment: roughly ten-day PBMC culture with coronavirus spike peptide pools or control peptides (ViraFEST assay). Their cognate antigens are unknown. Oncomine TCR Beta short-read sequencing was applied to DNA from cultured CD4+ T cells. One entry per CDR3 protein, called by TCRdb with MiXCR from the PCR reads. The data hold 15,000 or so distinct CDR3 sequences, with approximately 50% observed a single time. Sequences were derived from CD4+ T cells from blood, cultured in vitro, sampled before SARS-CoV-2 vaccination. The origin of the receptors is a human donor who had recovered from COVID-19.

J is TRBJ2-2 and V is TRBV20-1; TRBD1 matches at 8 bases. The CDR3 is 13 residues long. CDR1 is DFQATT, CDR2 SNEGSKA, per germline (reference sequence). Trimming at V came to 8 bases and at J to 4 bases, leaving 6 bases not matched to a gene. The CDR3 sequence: CSLRGRVTGELFF. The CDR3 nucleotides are TGCAGTCTCAGGGGGCGAGTCACCGGGGAGCTGTTTTTT.

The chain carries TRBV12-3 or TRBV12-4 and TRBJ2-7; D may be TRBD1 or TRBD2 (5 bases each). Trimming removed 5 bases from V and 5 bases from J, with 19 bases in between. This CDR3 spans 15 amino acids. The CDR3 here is CASSVRDGRNHEQYF. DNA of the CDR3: TGTGCCAGCAGTGTCCGGGACGGGCGTAACCACGAGCAGTACTTC.

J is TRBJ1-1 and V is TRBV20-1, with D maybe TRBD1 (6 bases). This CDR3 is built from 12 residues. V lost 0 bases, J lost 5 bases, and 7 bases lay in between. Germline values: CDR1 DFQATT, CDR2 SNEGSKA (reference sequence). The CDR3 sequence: CSARDRGTEAFF. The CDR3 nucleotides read TGCAGTGCTAGAGACAGGGGTACTGAAGCTTTCTTT.

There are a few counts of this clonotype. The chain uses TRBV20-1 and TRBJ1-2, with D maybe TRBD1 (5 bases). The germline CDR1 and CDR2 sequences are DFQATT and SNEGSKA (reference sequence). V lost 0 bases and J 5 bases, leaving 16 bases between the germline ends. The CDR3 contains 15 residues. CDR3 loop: CSARDAGGSSYGYTF. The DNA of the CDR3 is TGCAGTGCTAGAGATGCGGGGGGGTCTTCGTATGGCTACACCTTC.

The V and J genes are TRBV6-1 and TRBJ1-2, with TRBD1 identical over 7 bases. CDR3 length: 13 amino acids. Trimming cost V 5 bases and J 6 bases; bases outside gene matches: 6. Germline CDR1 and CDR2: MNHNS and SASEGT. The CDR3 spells CASSRDSEHGYTF. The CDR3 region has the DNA TGTGCCAGCAGTAGGGACAGTGAACATGGCTACACCTTC.

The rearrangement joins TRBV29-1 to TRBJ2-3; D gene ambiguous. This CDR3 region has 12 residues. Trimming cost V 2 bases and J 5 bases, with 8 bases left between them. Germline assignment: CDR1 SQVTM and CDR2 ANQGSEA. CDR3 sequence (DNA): TGCAGCGTTGAACAATCAGGAGATACGCAGTATTTT. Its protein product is CSVEQSGDTQYF.

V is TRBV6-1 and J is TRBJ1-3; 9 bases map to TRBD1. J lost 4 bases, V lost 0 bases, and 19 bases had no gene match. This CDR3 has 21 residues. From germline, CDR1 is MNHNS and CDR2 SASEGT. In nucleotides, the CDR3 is TGTGCCAGCAGTGAAGCGACCGCGGGACAGGGAAGGTCTCGGTCCGGAAACACCATATATTTT. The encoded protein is CASSEATAGQGRSRSGNTIYF.

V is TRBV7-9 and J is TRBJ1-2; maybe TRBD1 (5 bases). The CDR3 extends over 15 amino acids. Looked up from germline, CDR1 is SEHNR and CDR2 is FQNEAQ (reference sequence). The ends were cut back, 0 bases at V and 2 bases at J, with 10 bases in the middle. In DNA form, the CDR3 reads TGTGCCAGCAGCTTAGCTTACCCAGGGAACTATGGCTACACCTTC. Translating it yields CASSLAYPGNYGYTF. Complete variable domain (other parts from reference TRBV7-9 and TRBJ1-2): DTGVSQNPRHKITKRGQNVTFRCDPISEHNRLYWYRQTLGQGPEFLTYFQNEAQLEKSRLLSDRFSAERPKGSFSTLEIQRTEQGDSAMYLCASSLAYPGNYGYTFGSGTRLTVV.

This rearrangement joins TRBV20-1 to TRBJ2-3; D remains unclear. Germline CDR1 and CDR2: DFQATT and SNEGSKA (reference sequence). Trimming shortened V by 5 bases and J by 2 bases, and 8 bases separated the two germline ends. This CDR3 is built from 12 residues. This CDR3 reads CSARRSTDTQYF. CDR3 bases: TGCAGTGCTCGACGATCCACAGATACGCAGTATTTT.

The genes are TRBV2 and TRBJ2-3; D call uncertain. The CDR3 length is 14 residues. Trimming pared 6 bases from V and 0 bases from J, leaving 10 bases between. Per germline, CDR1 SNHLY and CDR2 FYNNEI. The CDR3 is CASRARTSTDTQYF. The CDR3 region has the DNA TGTGCCAGCAGAGCTAGAACTAGCACAGATACGCAGTATTTT.

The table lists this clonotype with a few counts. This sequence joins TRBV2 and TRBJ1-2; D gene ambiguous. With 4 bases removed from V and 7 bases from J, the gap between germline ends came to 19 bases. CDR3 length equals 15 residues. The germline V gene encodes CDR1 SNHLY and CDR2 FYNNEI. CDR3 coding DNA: TGTGCCAGCAGTGTACTACCTGGTGAGAGAGGTGGCTACACCTTC. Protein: CASSVLPGERGGYTF.

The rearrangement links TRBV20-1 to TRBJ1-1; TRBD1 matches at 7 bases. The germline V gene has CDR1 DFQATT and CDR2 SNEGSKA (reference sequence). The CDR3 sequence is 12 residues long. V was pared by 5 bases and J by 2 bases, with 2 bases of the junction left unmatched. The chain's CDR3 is CSAGDRNTEAFF. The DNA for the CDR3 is TGCAGTGCTGGGGACAGAAACACTGAAGCTTTCTTT.

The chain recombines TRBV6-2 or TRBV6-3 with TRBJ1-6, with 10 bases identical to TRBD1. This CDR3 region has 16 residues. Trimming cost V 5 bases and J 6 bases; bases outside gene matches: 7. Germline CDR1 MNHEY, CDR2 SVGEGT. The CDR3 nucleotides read TGTGCCAGCAGTCGAGGACAGGGGGTTACTAATTCACCCCTCCACTTT. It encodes CASSRGQGVTNSPLHF.

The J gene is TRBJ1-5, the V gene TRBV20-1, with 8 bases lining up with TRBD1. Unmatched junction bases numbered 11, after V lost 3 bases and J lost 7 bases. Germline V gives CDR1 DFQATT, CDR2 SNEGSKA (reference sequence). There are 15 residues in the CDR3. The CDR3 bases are TGCAGTGCTAGGTCGGACAGGGAAAGGGGGCAGCCCCAGCATTTT. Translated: CSARSDRERGQPQHF.

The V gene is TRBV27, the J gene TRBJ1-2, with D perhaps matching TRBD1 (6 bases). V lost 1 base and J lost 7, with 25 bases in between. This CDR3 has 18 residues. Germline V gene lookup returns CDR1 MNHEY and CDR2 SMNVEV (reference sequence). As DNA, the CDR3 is TGTGCCAGCAGTTTATATAGGCAGGGGAAGGATTCAAGGGGTGGCTACACCTTC. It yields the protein CASSLYRQGKDSRGGYTF.

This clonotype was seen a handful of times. The CDR3, as DNA: TGTGCCAGCACCACACAGCCAGGGGCAAGTGGCTACACCTTC. It specifies CASTTQPGASGYTF. This chain uses TRBV12-3 or TRBV12-4 with TRBJ1-2; possible D gene TRBD1, 6 bases. This CDR3 is 14 amino acids long. Trimming removed 7 bases from V and 7 bases from J, with 19 bases in between.

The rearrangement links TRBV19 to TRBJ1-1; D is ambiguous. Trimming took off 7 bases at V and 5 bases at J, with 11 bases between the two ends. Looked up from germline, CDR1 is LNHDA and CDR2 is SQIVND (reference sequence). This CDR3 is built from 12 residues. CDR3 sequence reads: CASTMKGTEAFF. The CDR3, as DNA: TGTGCCAGTACCATGAAAGGAACTGAAGCTTTCTTT.

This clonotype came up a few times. For the CDR3, the DNA is TGTGCCTGTTCCCAGGGGCTAGCGGGAGAGACCCAGTACTTC. Residues: CACSQGLAGETQYF. This chain uses TRBV2 with TRBJ2-5; 8 nucleotides agree with TRBD2. The CDR3 consists of 14 residues. Trimming at V came to 11 bases and at J to 4 bases, leaving 12 bases not matched to a gene. The germline V gene encodes CDR1 SNHLY and CDR2 FYNNEI.

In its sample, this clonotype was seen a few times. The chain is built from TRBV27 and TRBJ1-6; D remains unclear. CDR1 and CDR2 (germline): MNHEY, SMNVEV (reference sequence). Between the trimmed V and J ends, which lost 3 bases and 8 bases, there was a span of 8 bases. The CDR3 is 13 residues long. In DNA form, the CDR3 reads TGTGCCAGCAGTTTTCGGGGTGATTCACCCCTCCACTTT. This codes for CASSFRGDSPLHF.

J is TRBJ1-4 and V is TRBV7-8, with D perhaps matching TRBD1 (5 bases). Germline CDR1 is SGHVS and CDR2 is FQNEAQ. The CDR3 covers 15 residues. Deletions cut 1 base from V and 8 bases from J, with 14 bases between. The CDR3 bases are TGTGCCAGCAGCTTAGTCCCCGGGGCTGGGGAAAAACTGTTTTTT. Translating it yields CASSLVPGAGEKLFF.

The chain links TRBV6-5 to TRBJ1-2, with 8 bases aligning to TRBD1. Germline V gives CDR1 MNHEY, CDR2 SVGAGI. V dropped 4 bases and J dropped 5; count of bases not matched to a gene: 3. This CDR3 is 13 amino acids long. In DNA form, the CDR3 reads TGTGCCAGCAGTTCATACAGGGGGTATGGCTACACCTTC. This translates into CASSSYRGYGYTF.